The 25 T cell receptor beta chains listed next were all sequenced from one sample in a study of T cells in Graves' hyperthyroidism and ophthalmopathy. What was amplified from RNA transcripts were TCR beta CDR3 regions. The TCR CDR3 was amplified in a first-round RT-PCR using the HTBI primer set. One entry per CDR3 protein, called by TCRdb with MiXCR from the multiplex PCR reads. The data show under 450,000 distinct CDR3 sequences, 15% to 20% seen once. The material sequenced was blood. These receptors were collected from a woman aged 25 to 39 with Graves' hyperthyroidism that later progressed to Graves' ophthalmopathy.

The sample holds many counts of this clonotype. V and J are TRBV2 and TRBJ2-3; D gene unclear. V was trimmed by 8 bases and J by 6 bases, leaving 21 bases between them. Germline-derived CDR1 and CDR2 are SNHLY and FYNNEI. The CDR3 length is 15 residues. In nucleotides, the CDR3 is TGTGCCAGCCCCGGAACCACCGTGGATATGGATACGCAGTATTTT. This translates into CASPGTTVDMDTQYF.

This clonotype occurred many times. This chain joins TRBV7-2 and TRBJ2-6; D gene uncertain. The CDR3 length is 16 residues. With 4 bases removed from V and 0 bases from J, the gap between germline ends came to 10 bases. CDR1 is SGHTA, CDR2 FQGNSA, per germline. The CDR3 reads CASSSRPSSGANVLTF. The CDR3 bases are TGTGCCAGCAGCTCCAGACCGAGCTCTGGGGCCAACGTCCTGACTTTC.

This clonotype occurred a few times. This sequence joins TRBV6-2 or TRBV6-3 and TRBJ1-2, with TRBD1 as a possible D gene (5 bases). With 4 bases removed from V and 1 base from J, the gap between germline ends came to 19 bases. The CDR3 covers 17 residues. Germline V gene data show CDR1 as MNHEY and CDR2 as SVGEGT. The CDR3 loop reads CASSSRLSWGLNYGYTF. The CDR3 DNA reads TGTGCCAGCAGTTCCCGATTGAGCTGGGGCCTTAACTATGGCTACACCTTC.

This clonotype was counted at least ten times. V and J are TRBV20-1 and TRBJ2-7, with 10 bases that match TRBD2. With V trimmed by 6 bases and J by 7 bases, 12 bases remained unmatched. Germline CDR1 and CDR2: DFQATT and SNEGSKA (reference sequence). The CDR3 spans 14 residues. CDR3 sequence reads: CSATKAGGPREQYF. CDR3 bases: TGCAGTGCCACTAAAGCGGGAGGGCCTAGAGAGCAGTACTTC.

This clonotype was detected ten times or more. The V call is TRBV2, the J call TRBJ1-5, with unresolved D. Germline CDR1 is SNHLY and CDR2 is FYNNEI. This CDR3 spans 13 amino acids. With 5 bases removed from V and 6 bases from J, the gap between germline ends came to 11 bases. DNA of the CDR3: TGTGCCAGCAGTAGCCTCAACAGTCAGCCCCAGCATTTT. It is translated as CASSSLNSQPQHF.

This chain connects TRBV27 to TRBJ2-7; 7 nucleotides line up with TRBD2. The CDR3 sequence is 14 residues long. J gave up 2 bases and V 2 bases, and 3 bases lay outside the gene matches. Germline V lookup: CDR1 MNHEY, CDR2 SMNVEV (reference sequence). The CDR3 DNA reads as TGTGCCAGCAGTTTACTAGCGGACCCCTACGAGCAGTACTTC. Its protein product is CASSLLADPYEQYF.

This clonotype appeared many times. The chain recombines TRBV28 with TRBJ2-5, with D perhaps TRBD2 (6 bases). The CDR3 has 16 amino acids. Trimming took off 1 base at V and 2 bases at J, with 14 bases between the two ends. Germline V gives CDR1 MDHEN, CDR2 SYDVKM. Here the CDR3 DNA reads TGTGCCAGCAGTTTATTTAGGGGAGGATTTCAAGAGACCCAGTACTTC. The encoded protein is CASSLFRGGFQETQYF. Looking up the rest from reference TRBV28 and TRBJ2-5 gives the full variable domain: DVKVTQSSRYLVKRTGEKVFLECVQDMDHENMFWYRQDPGLGLRLIYFSYDVKMKEKGDIPEGYSVSREKKERFSLILESASTNQTSMYLCASSLFRGGFQETQYFGPGTRLLVL.

There are many counts of this clonotype. This chain links TRBV11-2 with TRBJ2-2, with 12 bases that match TRBD2. The CDR3 runs 16 residues. In germline, CDR1 is SGHAT, CDR2 FQNNGV. Losses at the gene ends were 4 bases for V and 4 bases for J; bases not matched to a gene: 4. The DNA for the CDR3 is TGTGCCAGCAGCTCCAGGACTAGCGGGACCACCGGGGAGCTGTTTTTT. Amino acid sequence: CASSSRTSGTTGELFF.

This clonotype showed up many times. The CDR3 loop is CASSEGGNTQYF. For the CDR3, the DNA is TGTGCCAGCAGTGAAGGGGGTAATACGCAGTATTTT. The V call is TRBV2, the J call TRBJ2-3; D remains unclear. V dropped 1 base and J dropped 7 bases, with 6 bases sitting between them. Germline V gene lookup returns CDR1 SNHLY and CDR2 FYNNEI. This CDR3 spans 12 amino acids.

This clonotype was counted a single time. It may be a read error: a sequence one base away is much more abundant. The chain is built from TRBV5-1 and TRBJ2-1; TRBD2 matches at 12 bases. The CDR3 is 18 amino acids. Germline V lookup: CDR1 SGHRS, CDR2 YFSETQ. The V and J ends lost 3 bases and 6 bases, in that order; junction bases with no gene match: 13. CDR3 loop: CASSSTTSGSYMGNEQFF. The CDR3 DNA sequence: TGCGCCAGCAGCTCGACGACTAGCGGGAGTTATATGGGCAATGAGCAGTTCTTC.

The table lists this clonotype with many counts. The genes are TRBV7-8 and TRBJ1-6; TRBD1 agrees at 9 bases. Per the germline V gene, CDR1 is SGHVS and CDR2 is FQNEAQ. V lost 3 bases and J lost 0; bases outside the gene matches: 9. The CDR3 covers 19 residues. CDR3 bases: TGTGCCAGCAGCTTTCCGGGACAGGGCTCTCCCTCCTATAATTCACCCCTCCACTTT. Translation gives CASSFPGQGSPSYNSPLHF. The full variable domain, its missing parts supplied by reference TRBV7-8 and TRBJ1-6, is GAGVSQSPRYKVAKRGQDVALRCDPISGHVSLFWYQQALGQGPEFLTYFQNEAQLDKSGLPSDRFFAERPEGSVSTLKIQRTQQEDSAVYLCASSFPGQGSPSYNSPLHFGNGTRLTVT.

This clonotype was seen many times. The chain joins TRBV10-3 to TRBJ2-1; TRBD1 aligns across 7 bases. The germline gives CDR1 ENHRY, CDR2 SYGVKD. V dropped 0 bases and J dropped 0; count of bases not matched to a gene: 2. CDR3 length: 16 amino acids. The CDR3 DNA follows: TGTGCCATCAGTGAGTCGTGGACAGGCTCCTACAATGAGCAGTTCTTC. The encoded protein is CAISESWTGSYNEQFF.

The chain recombines TRBV12-5 with TRBJ2-1; TRBD1 agrees at 7 bases. The ends lost 5 bases at V and 6 bases at J; junction bases unmatched: 10. The CDR3 extends over 15 amino acids. Germline V gene data show CDR1 as LGHNT and CDR2 as FRNRAP. The CDR3, as DNA: TGTGCTAGTGGTACTACCACCGGGACAGCCAATGAGCAGTTCTTC. Protein product: CASGTTTGTANEQFF.

The chain couples TRBV5-4 to TRBJ1-1; D unclear. The germline V gene has CDR1 SGHNT and CDR2 YYREEE (reference sequence). This CDR3 is 13 amino acids long. V shed 4 bases and J shed 7 bases, with 14 bases lying between them. As DNA, the CDR3 is TGTGCCAGCAGCCCGGCCGGTGTGATTGAAGCTTTCTTT. Its protein is CASSPAGVIEAFF.

At least ten counts were recorded for this clonotype. The chain couples TRBV27 to TRBJ2-5; 7 positions agree with TRBD2. CDR1 and CDR2 from the germline V gene are MNHEY and SMNVEV (reference sequence). The V segment lost 3 bases and the J segment 5 bases; nucleotides outside the gene matches: 9. This CDR3 comprises 15 residues. CDR3 protein: CASSLGGRVGETQYF. CDR3 nucleotides: TGTGCCAGCAGTTTGGGAGGGAGAGTTGGGGAGACCCAGTACTTC.

This clonotype was counted ten times or more. The rearrangement links TRBV20-1 to TRBJ1-6; D unclear. V shed 6 bases and J shed 4 bases, with 16 bases lying between them. CDR1 is DFQATT and CDR2 is SNEGSKA in the germline V gene (reference sequence). The CDR3 runs to 15 residues. CDR3 bases: TGCAGTGCCGACCCCGGCGCCGGATATAATTCACCCCTCCACTTT. As protein: CSADPGAGYNSPLHF.

This clonotype was detected many times. The chain links TRBV29-1 to TRBJ1-1; D ambiguous. This CDR3 is built from 13 residues. Germline V gene sequence: CDR1 SQVTM, CDR2 ANQGSEA. Trimming took 6 bases from V and 0 from J, leaving 11 bases between them. The CDR3 region is CSVTVNMNTEAFF. DNA for the CDR3: TGCAGCGTCACAGTAAACATGAACACTGAAGCTTTCTTT.

In its sample, this clonotype was seen many times. This CDR3 reads CASSGTGVGVVNTEAFF. In nucleotides, the CDR3 is TGTGCCAGCAGTGGAACAGGGGTCGGGGTGGTGAACACTGAAGCTTTCTTT. The chain links TRBV2 to TRBJ1-1; 7 positions agree with TRBD1. V gave up 4 bases and J gave up 0 bases; unmatched junction bases: 11. CDR3 length equals 17 residues. Per the germline V gene, CDR1 is SNHLY and CDR2 is FYNNEI.

This clonotype came up a few times. The V call is TRBV18, the J call TRBJ2-7; 9 bases agree with TRBD1. V lost 1 base, J lost 4 bases, and 5 bases stayed unmatched. CDR1 is KGHSH, CDR2 LQKENI, per germline. CDR3 length equals 15 residues. The CDR3 reads CASSPRGTGIYEQYF. CDR3 DNA sequence: TGTGCCAGCTCACCACGGGGGACAGGGATTTACGAGCAGTACTTC.

This clonotype showed up many times. The chain combines TRBV19 with TRBJ2-7, with 7 nucleotides matching TRBD1. The V gene's germline CDR1 is LNHDA and CDR2 SQIVND (reference sequence). The junction had 6 bases not matched to a gene; V was cut back by 3 bases and J by 1 base. This CDR3 has 15 residues. Written as DNA, the CDR3 is TGTGCCAGTAGTATCTACCGGGACAGTTCCTACGAGCAGTACTTC. Protein product: CASSIYRDSSYEQYF.

There are a few counts of this clonotype. Being one base from a much bigger clone, this may be a read error. The CDR3 ends on some other residue instead of the conserved phenylalanine or tryptophan, so this is likely a read error. This chain links TRBV12-3 or TRBV12-4 with TRBJ1-2; the match to TRBD1 covers 8 bases. The trim removed 6 bases at V and 8 bases at J, leaving 8 bases unmatched. The CDR3 length is 13 residues. The CDR3 here is CASRRGQGGGYTL. The CDR3 bases are TGTGCCAGCAGACGAGGACAGGGCGGGGGCTACACCCTC.

The table lists this clonotype with many counts. The chain has TRBV7-8 and TRBJ1-6; D is undetermined. Between the trimmed V and J ends, which lost 0 bases and 10 bases, there was a span of 4 bases. The CDR3 runs 12 residues. The V gene's germline CDR1 is SGHVS and CDR2 FQNEAQ. The CDR3 region has the DNA TGTGCCAGCAGCTTAGCCGGGTCACCCCTCCACTTT. Its protein product is CASSLAGSPLHF.

The sample holds many counts of this clonotype. J is TRBJ2-7 and V is TRBV20-1; 9 nucleotides agree with TRBD1. The germline CDR1 and CDR2 sequences are DFQATT and SNEGSKA (reference sequence). The CDR3 is 13 amino acids. V trimming: 2 bases; J trimming: 3 bases; junction bases outside the gene matches: 2. The CDR3: CSARWDRDYEQYF. CDR3 in DNA: TGCAGTGCTAGATGGGACAGGGACTACGAGCAGTACTTC.

The CDR3 bases are TGCGCCAGCAGCTTGACGGAACAATCGAACACCGGGGAGCTGTTTTTT. Its protein is CASSLTEQSNTGELFF. The gene calls are TRBV5-1 and TRBJ2-2; D remains unclear. V lost 1 base, J lost 0 bases, and 10 bases lay in between. Germline V gene data show CDR1 as SGHRS and CDR2 as YFSETQ. This CDR3 has 16 residues.

This clonotype showed up many times. V gene TRBV9 combines with J gene TRBJ2-5; 8 bases align to TRBD1. The V and J ends lost 0 bases and 8 bases, in that order; junction bases with no gene match: 6. In germline, CDR1 is SGDLS, CDR2 YYNGEE. This CDR3 region has 14 residues. CDR3 residues: CASSVATGDDTQYF. DNA of the CDR3: TGTGCCAGCAGCGTAGCGACAGGGGACGACACCCAGTACTTC.